These 23 T cell receptor beta chains were all obtained from the same sample, sequenced in a study of blood T cells in healthy people across ages. Next came a second PCR, run for 7 to 11 cycles, which used a sample-barcoded 5' primer along with a J-beta primer mix. TCRdb re-called the 5' RACE reads with MiXCR, one entry per CDR3 protein. The sample lists 1.4 million or so distinct CDR3 sequences, 35% to 45% occurring once. The sequenced sample consisted of blood. Receptor source: a woman between 18 and 30 years old in good health.

The rearrangement joins TRBV7-2 to TRBJ1-2; D is unresolved. This CDR3 comprises 17 residues. Germline V CDR1 and CDR2: SGHTA, FQGNSA. Trimming took off 0 bases at V and 4 bases at J, with 18 bases between the two ends. The CDR3 protein is CASSLAVSYAGFYGYTF. CDR3 coding DNA: TGTGCCAGCAGCTTAGCGGTCAGTTACGCTGGATTCTATGGCTACACCTTC.

The rearrangement joins TRBV4-2 to TRBJ1-2; D uncertain. Per the germline V gene, CDR1 is LGHNA and CDR2 is YNFKEQ. This CDR3 spans 15 amino acids. V was pared by 3 bases and J by 3 bases, with 14 bases between. The CDR3 DNA sequence: TGTGCCAGCAGCCAGGCGGCCGACACTCACTATGGCTACACCTTC. Amino acid sequence: CASSQAADTHYGYTF.

This clonotype was observed a handful of times. V is TRBV20-1 and J is TRBJ1-2, with a possible D match to TRBD1 (6 bases). CDR3 length equals 12 residues. Germline V gives CDR1 DFQATT, CDR2 SNEGSKA (reference sequence). The V and J ends lost 7 bases and 8 bases respectively, with 17 bases between them. The CDR3 sequence is CSVAGTTGGYTF. In DNA form, the CDR3 reads TGCAGTGTTGCGGGGACAACCGGCGGCTACACCTTC.

This clonotype was recorded a few times. The chain links TRBV25-1 to TRBJ1-4; a possible D gene is TRBD1 (5 bases). The CDR3 is 14 amino acids. Germline CDR1 and CDR2: MGHDK and SYGVNS. Trimming stripped 5 bases from V and 8 bases from J, with 15 bases between. CDR3 loop: CASSSSRVREKLFF. The CDR3, as DNA: TGTGCCAGCAGTTCATCCAGGGTGCGGGAAAAACTGTTTTTT.

This chain connects TRBV28 to TRBJ2-7, with D unresolved. Deletions cut 5 bases from V and 2 bases from J, with 13 bases between. The CDR3 is 14 residues long. Germline V gene sequence: CDR1 MDHEN, CDR2 SYDVKM. CDR3 protein: CASSRPDVTYEQYF. Here the CDR3 DNA reads TGTGCCAGCAGTAGACCGGACGTCACCTACGAGCAGTACTTC.

A few counts support this clonotype. V is TRBV28 and J is TRBJ2-3; D not resolved. CDR3 length equals 15 residues. V lost 3 bases to trimming and J lost 0 bases, with 10 bases between them. Germline values: CDR1 MDHEN, CDR2 SYDVKM. In DNA form, the CDR3 reads TGTGCCAGCAGTTTTCCCAGAATAAGCACAGATACGCAGTATTTT. Protein: CASSFPRISTDTQYF.

J is TRBJ2-4 and V is TRBV11-2; 9 nucleotides align to TRBD1. The closer fit of TRBJ2-7 to the DNA end suggests the J call may be wrong. The CDR3 consists of 16 residues. The germline V gene encodes CDR1 SGHAT and CDR2 FQNNGV. This chain's CDR3 is CASSLVGGQGAYEQYF. The CDR3, as DNA: TGTGCCAGCAGCTTAGTTGGGGGACAGGGTGCCTACGAGCAGTACTTC.

The chain links TRBV12-3 or TRBV12-4 to TRBJ2-3; 8 bases align to TRBD2. The J segment lost 2 bases and the V segment lost 3 bases, leaving 7 bases of the junction unmatched. The CDR3 has 16 amino acids. The CDR3: CASSFGAGDLTDTQYF. DNA for the CDR3: TGTGCCAGCAGTTTCGGAGCGGGGGATCTCACAGATACGCAGTATTTT.

This clonotype was counted a few times. This chain uses TRBV12-5 with TRBJ2-3; weak D call: TRBD1 (5 bases). Trimming removed 6 bases at V and 2 bases at J, with 12 bases between. The CDR3 loop spans 14 amino acids. From germline, CDR1 is LGHNT and CDR2 FRNRAP. In DNA, the CDR3 is TGTGCTAGTGGCAAAGACAGAACCACAGATACGCAGTATTTT. This gives the protein CASGKDRTTDTQYF.

V is TRBV25-1 and J is TRBJ2-3, with 8 bases that match TRBD1. The CDR3 loop spans 17 amino acids. Trimming removed 3 bases from V and 4 bases from J; junction bases left unmatched: 12. CDR1 MGHDK and CDR2 SYGVNS come from the germline V gene. CDR3 loop: CASSDRTGRRDSDTQYF. The DNA of the CDR3 is TGTGCCAGCAGTGACAGGACAGGGCGAAGGGACTCAGATACGCAGTATTTT.

This clonotype appeared a few times. CDR3 sequence reads: CASSLTSGAHEQYF. Here the CDR3 DNA reads TGTGCCAGCAGCCTAACTAGCGGGGCCCACGAGCAGTACTTC. This chain connects TRBV7-2 to TRBJ2-7; 10 bases align to TRBD2. CDR3 length: 14 residues. Germline values: CDR1 SGHTA, CDR2 FQGNSA. After removal of 5 bases from V and 5 bases from J, the junction contained 6 bases not matched to a gene.

The chain links TRBV10-3 to TRBJ1-3, with no clear D. Germline loops: CDR1 ENHRY, CDR2 SYGVKD. V lost 4 bases to trimming and J lost 2 bases, with 12 bases between them. CDR3 size: 15 residues. Here the CDR3 DNA reads TGTGCCATCAGTGTGAGCAAAACGGCTGGAAACACCATATATTTT. Translation gives CAISVSKTAGNTIYF.

This clonotype appeared a few times. This chain joins TRBV12-3 or TRBV12-4 and TRBJ2-1, with 14 bases that match TRBD2. The CDR3 runs to 15 residues. V lost 6 bases to trimming and J lost 8 bases; unmatched junction nucleotides: 6. The CDR3 DNA sequence: TGTGCCAGCAGGGGACTAGCGGGAGATGTGGATGAGCAGTTCTTC. This codes for CASRGLAGDVDEQFF.

The chain employs TRBV5-5 and TRBJ1-5; D remains ambiguous. V lost 4 bases and J 5 bases, leaving 19 bases between the germline ends. The CDR3 consists of 16 residues. Germline V lookup: CDR1 SGHKS, CDR2 YYEKEE (reference sequence). CDR3 coding DNA: TGTGCCAGCAGCCGACTGGTGGGCGGCACTGATCAGCCCCAGCATTTT. Translated: CASSRLVGGTDQPQHF.

The rearrangement uses TRBV28 and TRBJ2-1; D is unresolved. The CDR3 spans 12 residues. In germline, CDR1 is MDHEN, CDR2 SYDVKM. V shed 5 bases and J shed 6 bases, with 8 bases lying between them. CDR3 nucleotides: TGTGCCAGCAGTAGCGTAGTCAATGAGCAGTTCTTC. This sequence encodes CASSSVVNEQFF.

The genes are TRBV28 and TRBJ1-4, with a tentative D call TRBD1 (5 bases). The germline CDR1 and CDR2 sequences are MDHEN and SYDVKM. Deletions cut 5 bases from V and 5 bases from J, with 12 bases between. The CDR3 has 14 residues. Here the CDR3 reads CASSETVVNEKLFF. The CDR3, as DNA: TGTGCCAGCAGTGAGACAGTAGTCAATGAAAAACTGTTTTTT.

The V and J genes are TRBV24-1 and TRBJ2-1, with TRBD2 identical over 8 bases. The V segment lost 0 bases and the J segment 1 base; nucleotides outside the gene matches: 4. CDR3 length: 17 residues. Germline V gene sequence: CDR1 KGHDR, CDR2 SFDVKD. The CDR3 nucleotides read TGTGCCACCAGTGATTTGTCAAGCGGGAGATCCTACAATGAGCAGTTCTTC. This encodes CATSDLSSGRSYNEQFF.

The chain combines TRBV7-2 with TRBJ2-7, with D perhaps matching TRBD1 (6 bases). The CDR3 has 15 residues. Per the germline V gene, CDR1 is SGHTA and CDR2 is FQGNSA. With 2 bases removed from V and 2 bases from J, the gap between germline ends came to 13 bases. In nucleotides, the CDR3 is TGTGCCAGCAGCTTAACCCCAGGGGATCCCTACGAGCAGTACTTC. Translating gives CASSLTPGDPYEQYF.

This clonotype was counted between two and nine times. The chain links TRBV6-5 to TRBJ1-2, with 7 bases matching TRBD1. The V gene end was trimmed by 6 bases and the J gene end by 7 bases; junction bases not matched to a gene: 11. Germline V gene sequence: CDR1 MNHEY, CDR2 SVGAGI. This CDR3 spans 14 amino acids. In DNA, the CDR3 is TGTGCCAGCAGGGGAACAGGGGTTCGACTTGGCTACACCTTC. The encoded protein is CASRGTGVRLGYTF.

This clonotype showed up just a few times. The chain links TRBV5-1 to TRBJ1-6, with 10 nucleotides matching TRBD1. V was clipped by 4 bases and J by 7 bases; unmatched bases: 8. This CDR3 has 16 residues. The germline CDR1 and CDR2 sequences are SGHRS and YFSETQ. In DNA, the CDR3 is TGCGCCAGCAGCCGCGCGACAGGGGGCCGGAATTCACCCCTCCACTTT. This codes for CASSRATGGRNSPLHF.

V usage is TRBV15 and J usage is TRBJ2-7; D unresolved. CDR3 length: 12 residues. The germline V gene has CDR1 LNHNV and CDR2 YYDKDF (reference sequence). Trimming shortened V by 0 bases and J by 13 bases, and 13 bases separated the two germline ends. DNA of the CDR3: TGTGCCACCAGCAGAGATGTAGGGCAGGTTTACTTC. It codes for CATSRDVGQVYF.

This clonotype was observed a few times. The chain is built from TRBV20-1 and TRBJ2-4, with 7 bases that match TRBD1. The CDR3 loop spans 14 amino acids. Germline-derived CDR1 and CDR2 are DFQATT and SNEGSKA (reference sequence). With 6 bases clipped from V and 0 bases from J, the junction kept 5 bases outside the gene matches. CDR3 sequence reads: CSAITGVAKNIQYF. DNA of the CDR3: TGCAGTGCCATTACAGGGGTAGCCAAAAACATTCAGTACTTC.

This clonotype has just a few counts. V is TRBV18 and J is TRBJ1-1; D call uncertain. Germline CDR1 reads KGHSH; CDR2 reads LQKENI. This CDR3 is built from 13 residues. The V gene lost 6 bases and the J gene lost 0 bases, with 8 bases spanning the gap. In DNA form, the CDR3 reads TGTGCCAGCTCCTTTATAATGAACACTGAAGCTTTCTTT. Protein product: CASSFIMNTEAFF.